The 14 T cell receptor beta chains listed next were all sequenced from one sample in a study of Graves' ophthalmopathy and Graves' hyperthyroidism. Amplification of TCR beta CDR3 regions used RNA transcripts. A first-round RT-PCR used HTBI primers, followed by a second-round multiplex PCR. TCRdb called the multiplex PCR reads again in MiXCR, with one record for every CDR3 protein. The sample has around 1.1 million distinct CDR3 sequences; about 40% are singletons. The sequenced material came from peripheral blood or thyroid tissue (not recorded which). The receptors come from an adult man with Graves' hyperthyroidism.

This clonotype was seen only a few times. This chain links TRBV7-8 with TRBJ1-1; TRBD1 might be the D (5 bases). Trimming pared 7 bases from V and 3 bases from J, leaving 33 bases between. Germline V gene lookup returns CDR1 SGHVS and CDR2 FQNEAQ. This CDR3 comprises 20 residues. CDR3 sequence reads: CASTRRFLGDGAEFHTEAFF. The CDR3 DNA sequence: TGTGCCAGCACCCGACGCTTTCTCGGGGATGGGGCCGAATTTCACACTGAAGCTTTCTTT. Full variable domain (missing parts from reference TRBV7-8 and TRBJ1-1): GAGVSQSPRYKVAKRGQDVALRCDPISGHVSLFWYQQALGQGPEFLTYFQNEAQLDKSGLPSDRFFAERPEGSVSTLKIQRTQQEDSAVYLCASTRRFLGDGAEFHTEAFFGQGTRLTVV.

The V call is TRBV20-1, the J call TRBJ1-6, with D unresolved. In germline, CDR1 is DFQATT, CDR2 SNEGSKA (reference sequence). The length of the CDR3 is 14 residues. The V gene lost 4 bases and the J gene lost 8 bases, with 15 bases spanning the gap. The CDR3 reads CSATRATQYSPLHF. Here the CDR3 DNA reads TGCAGTGCTACCCGGGCCACACAATATTCACCCCTCCACTTT.

A remark on this clonotype: With a much larger clone just one base away, this may be a read error. This chain uses TRBV7-9 with TRBJ1-4; no clear D gene. Per the germline V gene, CDR1 is SEHNR and CDR2 is FQNEAQ (reference sequence). The V end was cut by 8 bases, the J end by 4 bases, with 8 bases between. The CDR3 has 12 amino acids. The chain's CDR3 is CASGIVNEKLFF. DNA of the CDR3: TGTGCCAGCGGGATAGTTAATGAAAAACTGTTTTTT.

The chain joins TRBV19 to TRBJ1-5; possible D gene TRBD1, 6 bases. V shed 7 bases and J shed 7 bases, with 11 bases lying between them. Looked up from germline, CDR1 is LNHDA and CDR2 is SQIVND (reference sequence). The CDR3 is 12 residues long. The CDR3 loop reads CASTLTGQPQHF. The CDR3 DNA sequence: TGTGCCAGTACCCTTACAGGGCAGCCCCAGCATTTT. The full variable domain, with the rest looked up from reference TRBV19 and TRBJ1-5, is DGGITQSPKYLFRKEGQNVTLSCEQNLNHDAMYWYRQDPGQGLRLIYYSQIVNDFQKGDIAEGYSVSREKKESFPLTVTSAQKNPTAFYLCASTLTGQPQHFGDGTRLSIL.

This clonotype was seen ten or more times. DNA for the CDR3: TGTGCCAGCGGCGGGGCAGACTATGGCTACACCTTC. Protein: CASGGADYGYTF. The V call is TRBV11-2, the J call TRBJ1-2; maybe TRBD1 (5 bases). CDR3 size: 12 residues. Germline CDR1 SGHAT, CDR2 FQNNGV. With 8 bases removed from V and 3 bases from J, the gap between germline ends came to 10 bases.

At least ten counts were recorded for this clonotype. This rearrangement joins TRBV20-1 to TRBJ1-2, with D possibly matching TRBD1 (5 bases). Trimming shortened V by 6 bases and J by 3 bases, and 14 bases separated the two germline ends. This CDR3 has 13 amino acids. CDR1 is DFQATT and CDR2 is SNEGSKA in the germline V gene (reference sequence). Here the CDR3 reads CSARGEPDYGYTF. The CDR3 bases are TGCAGTGCCCGAGGGGAACCCGACTATGGCTACACCTTC.

This clonotype was detected ten times or more. CDR3 coding DNA: TGCGCCACCACAGGGGCCCTTGAAGCTTTCTTT. Protein sequence: CATTGALEAFF. The rearrangement uses TRBV10-2 and TRBJ1-1; the match to TRBD1 covers 7 bases. Unmatched junction bases numbered 6, after V lost 10 bases and J lost 7 bases. This CDR3 region has 11 residues. Germline CDR1 is WSHSY and CDR2 is SAAADI.

V and J are TRBV2 and TRBJ1-1, with D possibly TRBD1 on 6 matching bases. Between the trimmed V and J ends, which lost 5 bases and 5 bases, there was a span of 24 bases. The CDR3 is 17 amino acids. Germline values: CDR1 SNHLY, CDR2 FYNNEI. The CDR3 protein is CASSFLQGLAFGTEAFF. The CDR3 DNA reads TGTGCCAGCAGTTTCCTACAGGGATTGGCGTTTGGGACTGAAGCTTTCTTT.

This clonotype was seen only a few times. J is TRBJ1-1 and V is TRBV25-1; 11 bases line up with TRBD1. The germline CDR1 and CDR2 sequences are MGHDK and SYGVNS. The V gene end was trimmed by 9 bases and the J gene end by 3 bases; junction bases not matched to a gene: 3. This CDR3 is built from 13 residues. CDR3 protein: CASGQGAYTEAFF. CDR3 nucleotides: TGTGCCAGTGGACAGGGGGCGTACACTGAAGCTTTCTTT.

This clonotype was picked up many times. As DNA, the CDR3 is TGCGCCAGCAGTCCAAACAGGGGGCAAGAGACCCAGTACTTC. This sequence encodes CASSPNRGQETQYF. V and J are TRBV4-1 and TRBJ2-5, with 8 bases identical to TRBD1. V shed 6 bases, J shed 2 bases, and the junction held 5 bases outside the gene matches. Germline-derived CDR1 and CDR2 are MGHRA and YSYEKL. CDR3 size: 14 residues.

This clonotype was recorded many times. The chain combines TRBV20-1 with TRBJ1-2; TRBD1 matches 7 bases. Trimming at V came to 5 bases and at J to 2 bases, leaving 11 bases not matched to a gene. Germline lookup yields CDR1 DFQATT and CDR2 SNEGSKA (reference sequence). This CDR3 comprises 15 residues. The DNA for the CDR3 is TGCAGTGCTCCAATAAGGGGGCGCGGAAACTATGGCTACACCTTC. Translated: CSAPIRGRGNYGYTF.

This clonotype appeared many times. The genes are TRBV7-2 and TRBJ1-3; D is unclear. This CDR3 comprises 14 residues. Germline lookup yields CDR1 SGHTA and CDR2 FQGNSA. Trimming stripped 5 bases from V and 0 bases from J, with 8 bases between. The DNA of the CDR3 is TGTGCCAGCAGCCGACGCAGCTCTGGAAACACCATATATTTT. Its protein is CASSRRSSGNTIYF. Complete variable domain (other parts from reference TRBV7-2 and TRBJ1-3): GAGVSQSPSNKVTEKGKDVELRCDPISGHTALYWYRQSLGQGLEFLIYFQGNSAPDKSGLPSDRFSAERTGGSVSTLTIQRTQQEDSAVYLCASSRRSSGNTIYFGEGSWLTVV.

This clonotype was recorded many times. The chain joins TRBV5-1 to TRBJ2-7; TRBD1 might be the D (6 bases). Looked up from germline, CDR1 is SGHRS and CDR2 is YFSETQ. This CDR3 is 15 amino acids long. Trimming pared 4 bases from V and 3 bases from J, leaving 17 bases between. The CDR3 is CASSQTTGDIYEQYF. CDR3 bases: TGCGCCAGCAGCCAAACTACCGGGGACATCTACGAGCAGTACTTC.

The genes are TRBV5-1 and TRBJ1-5; no clear D gene. V was pared by 3 bases and J by 11 bases, with 18 bases between. From germline, CDR1 is SGHRS and CDR2 YFSETQ. This CDR3 has 14 residues. CDR3 protein: CASSSSGQQETQHF. In nucleotides, the CDR3 is TGCGCCAGCAGCTCCAGCGGGCAACAAGAGACCCAGCATTTT. The whole variable domain, filled in from reference TRBV5-1 and TRBJ1-5, reads KAGVTQTPRYLIKTRGQQVTLSCSPISGHRSVSWYQQTPGQGLQFLFEYFSETQRNKGNFPGRFSGRQFSNSRSEMNVSTLELGDSALYLCASSSSGQQETQHFGDGTRLSIL.